These T cell receptor beta chains were read from a single sample in a study of T cell responses to AZD1222 COVID-19 vaccine. Sequencing was performed with immunoSEQ multiplex PCR; in TCRdb, only in-frame clones are kept and a portion is missing. The sample lists some 140,000 clones; roughly nine tenths were seen once. Sequencing was performed on peripheral blood, taken on day 0 of AZD1222 vaccination. The receptors were sampled from an adult in good health. Each CDR3 is given with its conserved first and last residue. The D gene is left open where the match is weak. Clone size is not always given. Where it is, it says once, few, many or a class for expanded clones.

abundance: NA; j_gene: TRBJ1-5; d_gene: NA; v_gene: TRBV19; CDR3aa: CASSGGGEGNQPQHF; CDR3nt: TGTGCCAGTTCGGGGGGGGGTGAAGGCAATCAGCCCCAGCATTTT
abundance: NA; j_gene: TRBJ1-1; d_gene: NA; v_gene: TRBV28; CDR3aa: CASSLWGRTEAFF; CDR3nt: TGTGCCAGCAGCCTCTGGGGGCGGACTGAAGCTTTCTTT
abundance: NA; j_gene: TRBJ1-2; d_gene: NA; v_gene: TRBV5-4; CDR3aa: CASSLDASGGYTF; CDR3nt: TGTGCCAGCAGCTTGGACGCTTCGGGGGGCTACACCTTC
abundance: NA; j_gene: TRBJ2-1; d_gene: TRBD2; v_gene: TRBV3-1/TRBV3-2; CDR3aa: CASSQGPSQREGNEQFF; CDR3nt: TGTGCCAGCAGCCAAGGGCCCTCCCAGCGGGAGGGTAATGAGCAGTTCTTC
abundance: NA; j_gene: TRBJ2-1; d_gene: NA; v_gene: TRBV7-6; CDR3aa: CASKAALYNEQFF; CDR3nt: TGTGCCAGCAAAGCGGCCCTATACAATGAGCAGTTCTTC
abundance: NA; j_gene: TRBJ2-1; d_gene: TRBD2; v_gene: TRBV15; CDR3aa: CATSGASGNEQFF; CDR3nt: TGTGCCACCAGCGGTGCTAGCGGCAATGAGCAGTTCTTC
abundance: NA; j_gene: TRBJ2-5; d_gene: TRBD2; v_gene: TRBV5-4; CDR3aa: CASSLVGLAGGAQQETQYF; CDR3nt: TGTGCCAGCAGCTTGGTGGGACTAGCGGGAGGAGCCCAACAAGAGACCCAGTACTTC
abundance: once; j_gene: TRBJ1-2; d_gene: NA; v_gene: TRBV14; CDR3aa: CASSQNGQYYGYTF; CDR3nt: TGTGCCAGCAGCCAGAACGGACAGTACTATGGCTACACCTTC
abundance: NA; j_gene: TRBJ1-1; d_gene: NA; v_gene: TRBV12-3/TRBV12-4; CDR3aa: CASSSNTEAFF; CDR3nt: TGTGCCAGCAGTTCGAACACTGAAGCTTTCTTT
abundance: NA; j_gene: TRBJ1-4; d_gene: NA; v_gene: TRBV5-1; CDR3aa: CASSLDYEKLFF; CDR3nt: TGCGCCAGCAGCTTGGATTACGAAAAACTGTTTTTT
abundance: once; j_gene: TRBJ2-5; d_gene: NA; v_gene: TRBV5-1; CDR3aa: CASSGAASAETQYF; CDR3nt: TGCGCCAGCAGCGGGGCGGCGTCTGCGGAGACCCAGTACTTC
abundance: once; j_gene: TRBJ2-1; d_gene: TRBD2; v_gene: TRBV7-9; CDR3aa: CASSELDLAGGRNNEQFF; CDR3nt: TGTGCCAGCAGCGAGCTGGATCTAGCGGGAGGTCGGAACAATGAGCAGTTCTTC
abundance: NA; j_gene: TRBJ1-3; d_gene: TRBD1; v_gene: TRBV11-2; CDR3aa: CASSVGQVSGNTIYF; CDR3nt: TGTGCCAGCAGCGTGGGACAGGTCTCTGGAAACACCATATATTTT
abundance: NA; j_gene: TRBJ1-5; d_gene: NA; v_gene: TRBV5-1; CDR3aa: CASSPGPTGPPQPQHF; CDR3nt: TGCGCCAGCAGCCCCGGACCGACCGGCCCTCCACAGCCCCAGCATTTT
abundance: NA; j_gene: TRBJ2-3; d_gene: TRBD1; v_gene: TRBV28; CDR3aa: CASSSGTGATILVSDTQYF; CDR3nt: TGTGCCAGCAGCTCCGGGACAGGGGCTACGATTCTGGTCTCAGATACGCAGTATTTT
abundance: NA; j_gene: TRBJ2-3; d_gene: NA; v_gene: TRBV19; CDR3aa: CASSISGQDTQYF; CDR3nt: TGTGCCAGTAGTATTTCCGGGCAAGATACGCAGTATTTT
abundance: once; j_gene: TRBJ2-3; d_gene: TRBD2; v_gene: TRBV7-6; CDR3aa: CASSSTSGSADTQYF; CDR3nt: TGTGCCAGCAGCTCGACTAGCGGGAGCGCAGATACGCAGTATTTT
abundance: NA; j_gene: TRBJ1-4; d_gene: NA; v_gene: TRBV19; CDR3aa: CASSWGGVRAEKLFF; CDR3nt: TGTGCCAGTAGTTGGGGCGGAGTTCGGGCTGAAAAACTGTTTTTT
abundance: NA; j_gene: TRBJ2-2; d_gene: NA; v_gene: TRBV19; CDR3aa: CASRIGENTGELFF; CDR3nt: TGTGCCAGTAGAATTGGGGAGAACACCGGGGAGCTGTTTTTT
abundance: NA; j_gene: TRBJ1-6; d_gene: NA; v_gene: TRBV5-8; CDR3aa: CASSLVIGGGSPLHF; CDR3nt: TGTGCCAGCAGCTTGGTGATCGGTGGGGGATCACCCCTCCACTTT
abundance: NA; j_gene: TRBJ1-2; d_gene: NA; v_gene: TRBV6-1; CDR3aa: CASSETVGYTF; CDR3nt: TGTGCCAGCAGTGAAACGGTTGGCTACACCTTC
abundance: NA; j_gene: TRBJ1-6; d_gene: NA; v_gene: TRBV12-3/TRBV12-4; CDR3aa: CASRSWDNSPLHF; CDR3nt: TGTGCCAGCAGATCTTGGGATAATTCACCCCTCCACTTT
abundance: NA; j_gene: TRBJ1-4; d_gene: NA; v_gene: TRBV6-2/TRBV6-3; CDR3aa: CASSFWGRRLFF; CDR3nt: TGTGCCAGCAGTTTTTGGGGAAGACGGCTGTTTTTT
abundance: NA; j_gene: TRBJ2-7; d_gene: NA; v_gene: TRBV30; CDR3aa: CAWSRGTVSNEQYF; CDR3nt: TGTGCCTGGAGCCGCGGGACAGTATCTAACGAGCAGTACTTC
abundance: NA; j_gene: TRBJ1-5; d_gene: NA; v_gene: TRBV7-8; CDR3aa: CASSQSGEYSNQPQHF; CDR3nt: TGTGCCAGCAGCCAAAGTGGGGAGTATAGCAATCAGCCCCAGCATTTT
abundance: NA; j_gene: TRBJ2-3; d_gene: NA; v_gene: TRBV6-1; CDR3aa: CASSEQSDTQYF; CDR3nt: TGTGCCAGCAGTGAGCAGTCAGATACGCAGTATTTT
abundance: NA; j_gene: TRBJ1-3; d_gene: NA; v_gene: TRBV6-5; CDR3aa: CASSPRRWNTIYF; CDR3nt: TGTGCCAGCAGTCCCCGCAGGTGGAACACCATATATTTT
abundance: NA; j_gene: TRBJ2-7; d_gene: TRBD1; v_gene: TRBV5-5; CDR3aa: CASSLGQGAYEQYF; CDR3nt: TGTGCCAGCAGCTTGGGACAGGGGGCCTACGAGCAGTACTTC
abundance: NA; j_gene: TRBJ2-7; d_gene: NA; v_gene: TRBV6-5; CDR3aa: CASSLRELTYEQYF; CDR3nt: TGTGCCAGCAGTCTCCGGGAGCTTACCTACGAGCAGTACTTC
abundance: NA; j_gene: TRBJ1-5; d_gene: NA; v_gene: TRBV3-1/TRBV3-2; CDR3aa: CASSQEWQGGLPQHF; CDR3nt: TGTGCCAGCAGCCAAGAGTGGCAGGGAGGTTTGCCCCAGCATTTT
abundance: NA; j_gene: TRBJ1-4; d_gene: NA; v_gene: TRBV10-3; CDR3aa: CAIRAFEGQGKLFF; CDR3nt: TGTGCCATCAGGGCTTTTGAGGGGCAGGGAAAACTGTTTTTT
abundance: NA; j_gene: TRBJ1-5; d_gene: TRBD1; v_gene: TRBV10-3; CDR3aa: CAISRGIGNQPQHF; CDR3nt: TGTGCCATCAGCAGGGGGATTGGCAATCAGCCCCAGCATTTT
abundance: NA; j_gene: TRBJ2-3; d_gene: TRBD2; v_gene: TRBV7-9; CDR3aa: CASSPGEAGVLDTQYF; CDR3nt: TGTGCCAGCAGCCCCGGGGAAGCGGGAGTATTAGATACGCAGTATTTT
abundance: NA; j_gene: TRBJ1-2; d_gene: TRBD1; v_gene: TRBV7-2; CDR3aa: CASSLVPSGQGHGYTF; CDR3nt: TGTGCCAGCAGCTTAGTCCCTTCGGGACAGGGTCATGGCTACACCTTC
abundance: NA; j_gene: TRBJ2-7; d_gene: NA; v_gene: TRBV10-3; CDR3aa: CATGQPDPYEQYF; CDR3nt: TGTGCCACCGGACAGCCGGACCCCTACGAGCAGTACTTC
abundance: NA; j_gene: TRBJ1-2; d_gene: NA; v_gene: TRBV5-1; CDR3aa: CASSSTGEGYTF; CDR3nt: TGCGCCAGCAGCTCCACGGGGGAAGGCTACACCTTC
abundance: few; j_gene: TRBJ1-6; d_gene: NA; v_gene: TRBV27; CDR3aa: CASSFMNSPLHF; CDR3nt: TGTGCCAGCAGTTTTATGAATTCACCCCTCCACTTT
abundance: once; j_gene: TRBJ1-5; d_gene: NA; v_gene: TRBV11-2; CDR3aa: CASSLGRDQPQHF; CDR3nt: TGTGCCAGCAGCTTAGGGCGGGATCAGCCCCAGCATTTT
abundance: NA; j_gene: TRBJ2-2; d_gene: TRBD2; v_gene: TRBV19; CDR3aa: CASSQLAGGTGELFF; CDR3nt: TGTGCCAGTAGTCAACTAGCGGGAGGAACCGGGGAGCTGTTTTTT
abundance: NA; j_gene: TRBJ1-5; d_gene: NA; v_gene: TRBV3-1/TRBV3-2; CDR3aa: CASSLDAGNQPQHF; CDR3nt: TGTGCCAGCAGCTTAGACGCAGGCAATCAGCCCCAGCATTTT
abundance: NA; j_gene: TRBJ1-1; d_gene: NA; v_gene: TRBV6-1; CDR3aa: CASSEQGQLNTEAFF; CDR3nt: TGTGCCAGCAGTGAACAAGGACAGCTGAACACTGAAGCTTTCTTT
abundance: NA; j_gene: TRBJ2-1; d_gene: NA; v_gene: TRBV18; CDR3aa: CASSPLYGYNEQFF; CDR3nt: TGTGCCAGCTCACCCCTCTACGGGTACAATGAGCAGTTCTTC
abundance: NA; j_gene: TRBJ1-5; d_gene: NA; v_gene: TRBV19; CDR3aa: CASSMVQQNQPQHF; CDR3nt: TGTGCCAGTAGTATGGTGCAGCAAAATCAGCCCCAGCATTTT
abundance: NA; j_gene: TRBJ1-6; d_gene: NA; v_gene: TRBV23-1; CDR3aa: CASSQTPRLVPGRNLNSPLHF; CDR3nt: TGCGCCAGCAGTCAAACCCCCAGGTTAGTCCCGGGACGGAACCTTAATTCACCCCTCCACTTT